This T cell receptor beta chain was found in a study of siplizumab effects on memory and regulatory T cells. Findings of the study overall: Alloreactive sequences from unstimulated CD4+ memory cells fell significantly with siplizumab. An assignable phenotype, naive or memory, was missing from roughly 78-96% of proliferating CD4+ or CD8+ clones. The alloresponse seemed to draw substantially on naive T cells, which appeared more diverse than memory cells.

Some clones are missing from TCRdb's copy, which holds only in-frame ones; the method was immunoSEQ multiplex PCR. The table has 57,000 or so clones, 93% seen once; the top ten hold 30% to 40%. This CDR3 has 11 residues. Germline values: CDR1 LNHDA, CDR2 SQIVND (reference sequence). The V gene lost 5 bases and the J gene lost 6 bases, with 8 bases spanning the gap. On this clone: The antigen remains unidentified.

The material sequenced was CD8+ T cells sorted from blood. V gene TRBV19 combines with J gene TRBJ2-7; D uncertain. The clonotype was recovered from a human donor in good health. CDR3: CASSPGGEQYF. The CDR3 nucleotides read TGTGCCAGTAGTCCTGGTGGCGAGCAGTACTTC. The complete variable domain, with remaining parts taken from reference TRBV19 and TRBJ2-7, reads DGGITQSPKYLFRKEGQNVTLSCEQNLNHDAMYWYRQDPGQGLRLIYYSQIVNDFQKGDIAEGYSVSREKKESFPLTVTSAQKNPTAFYLCASSPGGEQYFGPGTRLTVT.